This is a list of T cell receptor beta chains from one sample in a study of cytotoxic CD8 clonotypes in ibrutinib-treated CLL. Assay used: immunoSEQ multiplex PCR; TCRdb lists only in-frame clones, some missing. The repertoire holds 73,000 or so clones, with 68% as singletons. The sample here was PBMCs, taken after 12 months of ibrutinib treatment. These receptors came from a human donor with chronic lymphocytic leukemia. Each CDR3 is given with its conserved first and last residue. D genes are given only for firm matches. For some rows the clone size is stated as once, few or many, or as a class when expanded; others skip it.

d_call clone_size j_call v_call cdr3_aa cdr3_nt
TRBD1 . TRBJ1-2 TRBV9 CASSASGGLRGYTF TGTGCCAGCAGCGCCTCAGGGGGGTTAAGGGGCTACACCTTC
TRBD1 . TRBJ1-5 TRBV19 CASSFWDSQQPQHF TGTGCCAGTAGTTTCTGGGACAGCCAACAGCCCCAGCATTTT
TRBD1 . TRBJ2-1 TRBV7-3 CASSLDRDHEQFF TGTGCCAGCAGCCTGGACAGGGACCATGAGCAGTTCTTC
. . TRBJ1-6 TRBV5-1 CASSLVQGYNSPLHF TGCGCCAGCAGCTTGGTACAGGGCTATAATTCACCCCTCCACTTT
. . TRBJ2-5 TRBV7-9 CASSIDSVKSGETQYF TGTGCCAGCAGCATAGATAGCGTTAAATCAGGAGAGACCCAGTACTTC
TRBD1 . TRBJ2-3 TRBV6-6 CASRGQGTGTDTQYF TGTGCCAGCAGGGGACAGGGGACGGGCACAGATACGCAGTATTTT
. . TRBJ2-7 TRBV6-1 CASLGNPYEQYF TGTGCCTCGTTGGGTAATCCCTACGAGCAGTACTTC
TRBD2 once TRBJ2-3 TRBV7-2 CASSSQRGGVDTQYF TGTGCCAGCAGCTCGCAGCGGGGGGGTGTAGATACGCAGTATTTT
. . TRBJ2-3 TRBV19 CASSMGGASTDTQYF TGTGCCAGTAGTATGGGAGGAGCTAGCACAGATACGCAGTATTTT
. . TRBJ2-4 TRBV5-6 CASSLFRLAKNIQYF TGTGCCAGCAGCTTGTTCCGGCTAGCGAAAAACATTCAGTACTTC
. . TRBJ1-2 TRBV6-1 CASSEDSPYGYTF TGTGCCAGCAGTGAGGACAGCCCCTATGGCTACACCTTC
. . TRBJ2-4 TRBV7-9 CASTLDSSYIQYF TGTGCCAGCACCCTGGACAGTTCGTACATTCAGTACTTC
. . TRBJ1-2 TRBV5-1 CASIPPGGYGYTF TGCGCCAGCATCCCGCCGGGGGGTTATGGCTACACCTTC
. . TRBJ1-3 TRBV7-6 CASSLRAADGNTIYF TGTGCCAGCAGCTTAAGGGCAGCCGATGGAAACACCATATATTTT
. few TRBJ1-3 TRBV6-1 CASSVSFRGSGNTIYF TGTGCCAGCAGTGTCTCCTTTCGGGGCAGTGGAAACACCATATATTTT
. . TRBJ1-2 TRBV7-2 CASKADSSGYGYTF TGTGCCAGCAAGGCGGACAGTAGTGGCTATGGCTACACCTTC
TRBD1 few TRBJ1-3 TRBV7-2 CASSVQGAGNTIYF TGTGCCAGCAGCGTACAGGGGGCTGGAAACACCATATATTTT
. . TRBJ2-5 TRBV5-6 CASSLLGGETQYF TGTGCCAGCAGCTTGCTTGGGGGAGAGACCCAGTACTTC
. few TRBJ1-6 TRBV9 CASSDSPGVGSPLHF TGTGCCAGCAGCGACTCCCCGGGAGTAGGGTCACCCCTCCACTTT
. . TRBJ2-3 TRBV10-3 CATRVGGTDTQYF TGTGCCACCAGGGTGGGAGGCACAGATACGCAGTATTTT
. many TRBJ1-2 TRBV5-4 CASSSGTYGYTF TGTGCCAGCAGCTCCGGGACCTATGGCTACACCTTC
. medium-sized TRBJ2-1 TRBV4-3 CASSQDPGGLYNEQFF TGCGCCAGCAGCCAAGACCCGGGGGGCCTCTACAATGAGCAGTTCTTC
. . TRBJ2-2 TRBV30 CAWSVVGAGELFF TGTGCCTGGAGTGTAGTGGGTGCCGGGGAGCTGTTTTTT
. few TRBJ2-1 TRBV9 CASSYGTNEQFF TGTGCCAGCAGCTACGGGACCAATGAGCAGTTCTTC
. once TRBJ1-3 TRBV29-1 CSARQGGNTIYF TGCAGCGCCCGCCAGGGTGGAAACACCATATATTTT
TRBD1 . TRBJ2-3 TRBV10-3 CAISGGTEDTQYF TGTGCCATCAGTGGGGGGACAGAAGATACGCAGTATTTT
TRBD1 few TRBJ1-5 TRBV5-4 CASRRTGPQPQHF TGTGCCAGCAGACGGACAGGCCCACAGCCCCAGCATTTT
. . TRBJ2-5 TRBV11-2 CASSRREKQETQYF TGTGCCAGCAGCCGCCGGGAAAAACAAGAGACCCAGTACTTC
. . TRBJ1-1 TRBV7-6 CASSSQPNTEAFF TGTGCCAGCAGCTCGCAGCCGAACACTGAAGCTTTCTTT
TRBD2 . TRBJ2-3 TRBV6-5 CASSPTSGRRDTQYF TGTGCCAGCAGTCCCACTAGCGGGAGGAGGGATACGCAGTATTTT
. . TRBJ1-1 TRBV19 CASSPQRGHSTEAFF TGTGCCAGTAGTCCCCAACGGGGGCATAGCACTGAAGCTTTCTTT
TRBD1 . TRBJ1-1 TRBV9 CASSPGGQLGQIVEAFF TGTGCCAGCAGCCCAGGAGGACAACTGGGACAGATAGTTGAAGCTTTCTTT
. once TRBJ1-4 TRBV6-1 CASSEARQVHTGGTNEKLFF TGTGCCAGCAGTGAAGCCCGACAAGTTCATACCGGGGGAACTAATGAAAAACTGTTTTTT
TRBD1 . TRBJ2-1 TRBV18 CASSPRRGTGIGGEQFF TGTGCCAGCTCACCACGAAGAGGGACAGGTATCGGTGGTGAGCAGTTCTTC
. . TRBJ2-6 TRBV28 CASSQGSSGANVLTF TGTGCCAGCAGCCAAGGCAGCTCTGGGGCCAACGTCCTGACTTTC
TRBD1 . TRBJ2-5 TRBV18 CASSLDRRNRQETQYF TGTGCCAGCTCATTGGACAGGAGAAATCGCCAAGAGACCCAGTACTTC
. . TRBJ2-2 TRBV5-1 CASSLGSTQGTGELFF TGCGCCAGCAGCTTGGGCTCGACCCAGGGCACCGGGGAGCTGTTTTTT
TRBD1 once TRBJ1-6 TRBV4-3 CASSQTAGTENSPLHF TGCGCCAGCAGCCAAACCGCCGGGACAGAAAATTCACCCCTCCACTTT
. . TRBJ1-1 TRBV6-6 CASSYAGGRYAEAFF TGTGCCAGCAGTTACGCGGGGGGGAGGTACGCTGAAGCTTTCTTT
TRBD1 . TRBJ1-2 TRBV28 CASETDRGYGYTF TGTGCCAGCGAAACGGACAGGGGGTATGGCTACACCTTC